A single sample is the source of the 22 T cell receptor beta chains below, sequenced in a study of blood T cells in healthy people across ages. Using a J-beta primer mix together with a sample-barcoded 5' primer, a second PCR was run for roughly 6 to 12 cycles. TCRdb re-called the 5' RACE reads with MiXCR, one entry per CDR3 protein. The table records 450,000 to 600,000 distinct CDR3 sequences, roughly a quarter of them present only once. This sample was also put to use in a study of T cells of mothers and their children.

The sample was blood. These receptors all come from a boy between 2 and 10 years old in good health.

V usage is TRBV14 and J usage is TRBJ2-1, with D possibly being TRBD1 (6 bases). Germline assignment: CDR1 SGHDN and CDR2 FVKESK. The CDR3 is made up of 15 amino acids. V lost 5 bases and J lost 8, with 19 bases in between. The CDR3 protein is CASSKSGHLRDEQFF. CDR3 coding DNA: TGTGCCAGCAGCAAATCGGGACACCTTCGTGATGAGCAGTTCTTC.

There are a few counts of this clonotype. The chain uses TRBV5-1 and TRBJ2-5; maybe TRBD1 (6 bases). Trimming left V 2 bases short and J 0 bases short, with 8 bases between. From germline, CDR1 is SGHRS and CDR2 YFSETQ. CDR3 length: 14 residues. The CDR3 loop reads CASSFGQYQETQYF. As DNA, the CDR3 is TGCGCCAGCAGCTTCGGACAGTACCAAGAGACCCAGTACTTC.

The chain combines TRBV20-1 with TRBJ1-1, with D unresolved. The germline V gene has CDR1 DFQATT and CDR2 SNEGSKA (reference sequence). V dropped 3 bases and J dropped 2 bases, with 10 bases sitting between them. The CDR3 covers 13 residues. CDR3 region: CSASRPINTEAFF. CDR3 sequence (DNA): TGCAGTGCTAGTCGGCCGATTAACACTGAAGCTTTCTTT.

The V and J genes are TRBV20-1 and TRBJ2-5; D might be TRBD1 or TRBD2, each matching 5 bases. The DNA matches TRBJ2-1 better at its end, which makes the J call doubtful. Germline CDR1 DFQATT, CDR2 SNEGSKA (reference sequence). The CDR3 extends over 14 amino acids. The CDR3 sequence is CSAKWKAGSNEQFF. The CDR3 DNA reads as TGCAGTGCTAAGTGGAAGGCAGGGAGCAATGAGCAGTTCTTC.

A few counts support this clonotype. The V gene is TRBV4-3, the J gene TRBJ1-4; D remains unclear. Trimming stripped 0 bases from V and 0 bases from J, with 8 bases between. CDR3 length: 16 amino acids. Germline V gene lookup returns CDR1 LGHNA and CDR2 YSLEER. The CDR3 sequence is CASSQDAMATNEKLFF. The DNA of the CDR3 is TGCGCCAGCAGCCAAGACGCTATGGCAACTAATGAAAAACTGTTTTTT.

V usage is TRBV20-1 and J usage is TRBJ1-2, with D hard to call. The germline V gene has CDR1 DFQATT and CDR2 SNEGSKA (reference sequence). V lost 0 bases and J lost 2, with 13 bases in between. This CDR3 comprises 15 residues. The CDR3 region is CSARDLARSNYGYTF. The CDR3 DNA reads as TGCAGTGCTAGAGATCTGGCAAGGTCAAACTATGGCTACACCTTC.

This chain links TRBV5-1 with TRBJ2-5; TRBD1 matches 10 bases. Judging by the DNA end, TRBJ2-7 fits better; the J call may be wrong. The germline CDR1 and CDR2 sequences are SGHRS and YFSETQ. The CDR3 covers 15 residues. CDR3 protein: CASSLDGDRGNEQYF. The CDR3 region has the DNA TGCGCCAGCAGCTTGGATGGGGACAGGGGCAACGAGCAGTACTTC.

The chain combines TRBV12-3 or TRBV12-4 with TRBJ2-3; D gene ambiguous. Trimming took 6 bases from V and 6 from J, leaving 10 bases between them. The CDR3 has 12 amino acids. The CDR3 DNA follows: TGTGCCAGCAGCCCGGTGGCGGATACGCAGTATTTT. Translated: CASSPVADTQYF.

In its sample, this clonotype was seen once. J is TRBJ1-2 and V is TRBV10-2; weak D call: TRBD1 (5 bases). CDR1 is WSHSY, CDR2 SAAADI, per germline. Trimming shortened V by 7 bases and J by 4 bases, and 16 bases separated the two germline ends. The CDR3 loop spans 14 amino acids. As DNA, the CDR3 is TGCGCCAGCATCCCCGGGACGGCGCGCTATGGCTACACCTTC. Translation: CASIPGTARYGYTF.

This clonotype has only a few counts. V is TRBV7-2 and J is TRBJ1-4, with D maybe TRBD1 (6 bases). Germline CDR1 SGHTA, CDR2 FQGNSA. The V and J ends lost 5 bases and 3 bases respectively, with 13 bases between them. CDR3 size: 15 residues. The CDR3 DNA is TGTGCCAGCAGCCCCCCGGGGGGCGCTAATGAAAAACTGTTTTTT. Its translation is CASSPPGGANEKLFF. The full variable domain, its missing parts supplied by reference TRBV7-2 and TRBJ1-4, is GAGVSQSPSNKVTEKGKDVELRCDPISGHTALYWYRQSLGQGLEFLIYFQGNSAPDKSGLPSDRFSAERTGGSVSTLTIQRTQQEDSAVYLCASSPPGGANEKLFFGSGTQLSVL.

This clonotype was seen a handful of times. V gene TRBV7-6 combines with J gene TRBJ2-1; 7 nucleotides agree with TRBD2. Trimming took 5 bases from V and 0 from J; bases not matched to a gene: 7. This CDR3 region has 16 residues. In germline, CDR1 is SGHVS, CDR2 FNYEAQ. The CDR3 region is CASSNPGRDSYNEQFF. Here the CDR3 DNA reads TGTGCCAGCAGCAATCCAGGGAGGGACTCCTACAATGAGCAGTTCTTC. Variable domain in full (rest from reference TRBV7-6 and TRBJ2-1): GAGVSQSPRYKVTKRGQDVALRCDPISGHVSLYWYRQALGQGPEFLTYFNYEAQQDKSGLPNDRFSAERPEGSISTLTIQRTEQRDSAMYRCASSNPGRDSYNEQFFGPGTRLTVL.

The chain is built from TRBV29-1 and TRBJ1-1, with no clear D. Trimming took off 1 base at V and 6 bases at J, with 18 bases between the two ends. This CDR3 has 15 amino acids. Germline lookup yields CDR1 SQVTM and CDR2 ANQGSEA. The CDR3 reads CSVEAGRGGVAEAFF. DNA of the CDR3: TGCAGCGTTGAAGCCGGGCGGGGTGGAGTAGCTGAAGCTTTCTTT.

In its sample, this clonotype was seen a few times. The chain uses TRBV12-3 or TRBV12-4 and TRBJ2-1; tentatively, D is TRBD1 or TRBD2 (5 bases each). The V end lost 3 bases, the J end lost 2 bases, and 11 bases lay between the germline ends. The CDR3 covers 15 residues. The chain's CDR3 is CASSFFRGPYNEQFF. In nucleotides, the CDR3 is TGTGCCAGCAGTTTTTTCCGGGGACCCTACAATGAGCAGTTCTTC.

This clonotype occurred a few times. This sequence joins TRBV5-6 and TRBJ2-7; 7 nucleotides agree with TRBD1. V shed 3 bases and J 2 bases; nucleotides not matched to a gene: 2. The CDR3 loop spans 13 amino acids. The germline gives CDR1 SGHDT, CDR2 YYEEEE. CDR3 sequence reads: CASSWQGAYEQYF. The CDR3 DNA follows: TGTGCCAGCAGCTGGCAGGGGGCCTACGAGCAGTACTTC.

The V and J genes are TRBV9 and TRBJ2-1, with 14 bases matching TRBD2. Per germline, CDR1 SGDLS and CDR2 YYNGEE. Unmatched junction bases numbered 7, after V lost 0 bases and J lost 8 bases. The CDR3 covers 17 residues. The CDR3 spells CASSVGGLAGGTDEQFF. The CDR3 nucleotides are TGTGCCAGCAGCGTAGGTGGACTAGCGGGAGGAACGGATGAGCAGTTCTTC.

CDR3 DNA: TGCGCCAGCAGCTCGATACCAGACTACGAGCAGTACTTC. This sequence encodes CASSSIPDYEQYF. The rearrangement links TRBV5-1 to TRBJ2-5, with D uncertain. The J call may be incorrect, as the DNA end agrees better with TRBJ2-7. This CDR3 spans 13 amino acids. CDR1 and CDR2 from the germline V gene are SGHRS and YFSETQ.

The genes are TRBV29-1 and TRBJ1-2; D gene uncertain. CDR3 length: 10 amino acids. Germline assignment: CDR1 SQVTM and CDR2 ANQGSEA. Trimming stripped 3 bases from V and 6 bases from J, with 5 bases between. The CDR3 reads CSVDWDGYTF. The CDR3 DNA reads TGCAGCGTTGATTGGGATGGCTACACCTTC. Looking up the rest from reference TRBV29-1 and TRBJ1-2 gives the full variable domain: SAVISQKPSRDICQRGTSLTIQCQVDSQVTMMFWYRQQPGQSLTLIATANQGSEATYESGFVIDKFPISRPNLTFSTLTVSNMSPEDSSIYLCSVDWDGYTFGSGTRLTVV.

The CDR3 spells CATERGEKLFF. The CDR3 DNA reads TGTGCCACCGAACGGGGAGAAAAACTGTTTTTT. V gene TRBV7-9 combines with J gene TRBJ1-4; D uncertain. Germline lookup yields CDR1 SEHNR and CDR2 FQNEAQ (reference sequence). The CDR3 extends over 11 amino acids. The ends were cut back, 10 bases at V and 8 bases at J, with 11 bases in the middle.

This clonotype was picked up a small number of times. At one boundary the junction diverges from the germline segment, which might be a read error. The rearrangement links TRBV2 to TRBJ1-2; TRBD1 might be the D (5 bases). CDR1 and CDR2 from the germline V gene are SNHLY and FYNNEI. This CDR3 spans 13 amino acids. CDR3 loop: CASSVVRDHGYTF. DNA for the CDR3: TGTGCCAGCAGTGTTGTCAGGGACCATGGCTACACCTTT.

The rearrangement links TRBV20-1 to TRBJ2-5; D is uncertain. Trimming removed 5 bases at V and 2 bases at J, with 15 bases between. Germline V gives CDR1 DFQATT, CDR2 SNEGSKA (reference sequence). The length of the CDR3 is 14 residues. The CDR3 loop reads CSAPPAGFQETQYF. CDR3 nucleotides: TGCAGTGCTCCTCCGGCAGGTTTTCAAGAGACCCAGTACTTC.

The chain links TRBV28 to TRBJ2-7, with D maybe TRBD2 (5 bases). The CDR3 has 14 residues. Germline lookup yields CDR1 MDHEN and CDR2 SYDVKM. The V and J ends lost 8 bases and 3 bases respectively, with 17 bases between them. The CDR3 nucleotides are TGTGCCAGCGGGAGTGTGGGAGCTGGCTACGAGCAGTACTTC. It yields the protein CASGSVGAGYEQYF.

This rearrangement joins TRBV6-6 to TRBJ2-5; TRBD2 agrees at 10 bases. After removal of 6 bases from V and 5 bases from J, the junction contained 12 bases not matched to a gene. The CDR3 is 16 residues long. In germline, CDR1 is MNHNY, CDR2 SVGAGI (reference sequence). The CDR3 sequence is CASRSGGATLWETQYF. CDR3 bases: TGTGCCAGCAGGAGCGGGGGGGCCACATTGTGGGAGACCCAGTACTTC.